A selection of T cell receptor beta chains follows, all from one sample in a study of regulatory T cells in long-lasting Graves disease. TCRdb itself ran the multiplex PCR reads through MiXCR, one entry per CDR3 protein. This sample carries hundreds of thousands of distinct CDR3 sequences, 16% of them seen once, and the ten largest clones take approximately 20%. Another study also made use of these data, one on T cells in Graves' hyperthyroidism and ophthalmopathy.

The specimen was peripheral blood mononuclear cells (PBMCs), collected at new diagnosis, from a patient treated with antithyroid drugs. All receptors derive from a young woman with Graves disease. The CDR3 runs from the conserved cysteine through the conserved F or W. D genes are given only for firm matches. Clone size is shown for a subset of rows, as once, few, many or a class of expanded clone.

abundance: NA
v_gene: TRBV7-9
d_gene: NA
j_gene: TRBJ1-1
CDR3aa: CASSPREQNMNTEAFF
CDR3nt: TGTGCCAGCAGCCCACGGGAACAGAACATGAACACTGAAGCTTTCTTT

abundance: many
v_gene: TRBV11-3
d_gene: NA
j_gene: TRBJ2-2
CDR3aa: CASSRNRDTGELFF
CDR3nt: TGTGCCAGCAGCCGCAACAGGGACACCGGGGAGCTGTTTTTT

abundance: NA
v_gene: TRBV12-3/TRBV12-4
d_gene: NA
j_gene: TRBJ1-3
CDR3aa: CASSLARLGISGNTIYF
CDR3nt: TGTGCCAGCAGTTTAGCGAGGTTGGGGATCTCTGGAAACACCATATATTTT

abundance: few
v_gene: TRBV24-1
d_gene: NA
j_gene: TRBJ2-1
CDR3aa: CATRDGGPNNEQFF
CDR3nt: TGTGCCACCAGGGACGGGGGCCCGAACAATGAGCAGTTCTTC

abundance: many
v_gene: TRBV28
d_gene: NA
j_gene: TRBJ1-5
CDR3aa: CASRLEGLSNQPQHF
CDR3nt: TGTGCCAGCAGGTTGGAAGGGTTGAGCAATCAGCCCCAGCATTTT

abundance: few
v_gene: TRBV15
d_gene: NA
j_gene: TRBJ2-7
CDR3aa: CATSDSQRSAPDEQYF
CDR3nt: TGTGCCACCAGCGATTCTCAACGCTCAGCGCCCGACGAGCAGTACTTC

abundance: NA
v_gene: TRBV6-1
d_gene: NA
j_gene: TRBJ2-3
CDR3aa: CASSMDTDTQYF
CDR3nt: TGTGCCAGCTCGATGGACACAGATACGCAGTATTTT

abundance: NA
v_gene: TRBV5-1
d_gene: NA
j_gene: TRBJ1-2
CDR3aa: CASNLAGAQDYGYTF
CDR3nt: TGCGCCAGCAACTTGGCGGGGGCGCAAGACTATGGCTACACCTTC

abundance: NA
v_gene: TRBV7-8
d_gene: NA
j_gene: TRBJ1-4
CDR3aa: CASSLMSQGSEKLFF
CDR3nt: TGTGCCAGCAGCTTAATGTCCCAGGGAAGTGAAAAACTGTTTTTT

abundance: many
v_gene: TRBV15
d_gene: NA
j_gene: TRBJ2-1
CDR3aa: CATSRVKFGEGSYNEQFF
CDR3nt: TGTGCCACCAGCAGAGTAAAGTTTGGCGAGGGCTCCTACAATGAGCAGTTCTTC

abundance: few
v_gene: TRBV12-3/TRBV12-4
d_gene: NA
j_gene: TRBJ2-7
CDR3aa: CASSQTPSSSYEQYF
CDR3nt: TGTGCCAGCAGCCAGACTCCGTCCAGCTCCTACGAGCAGTACTTC

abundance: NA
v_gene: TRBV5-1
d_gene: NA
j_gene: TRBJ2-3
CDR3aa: CASNPYGLDTQYF
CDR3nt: TGCGCCAGCAACCCCTATGGACTCGATACGCAGTATTTT

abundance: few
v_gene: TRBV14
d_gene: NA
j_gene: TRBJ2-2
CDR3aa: CASSPWTNTGELFF
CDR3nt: TGTGCCAGCAGCCCCTGGACGAACACCGGGGAGCTGTTTTTT

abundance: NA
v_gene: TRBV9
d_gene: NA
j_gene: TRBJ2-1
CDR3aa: CASSVDGTSYNEQFF
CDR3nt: TGTGCCAGCAGCGTAGATGGGACATCTTACAATGAGCAGTTCTTC

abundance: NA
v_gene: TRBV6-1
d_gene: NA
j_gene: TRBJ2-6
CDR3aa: CASCQGSSGANVLTF
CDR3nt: TGTGCCAGCTGCCAGGGGAGTTCTGGGGCCAACGTCCTGACTTTC

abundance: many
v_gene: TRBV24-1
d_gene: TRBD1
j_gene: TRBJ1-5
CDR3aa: CATSDYGTGEFQPQHF
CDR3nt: TGTGCCACCAGTGATTATGGGACAGGGGAGTTTCAGCCCCAGCATTTT

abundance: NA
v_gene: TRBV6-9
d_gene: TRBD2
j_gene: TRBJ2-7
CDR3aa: CASSSSGTTYEQYF
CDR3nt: TGTGCCAGCAGTTCTAGCGGGACAACCTACGAGCAGTACTTC

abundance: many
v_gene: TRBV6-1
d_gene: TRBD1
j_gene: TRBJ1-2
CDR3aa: CASSEARTGNYGYTF
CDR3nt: TGTGCCAGCAGTGAAGCTCGGACAGGGAACTATGGCTACACCTTC